Presented here are 23 T cell receptor beta chains from one specimen sequenced in a study of blood T cell repertoires in COVID-19. The data were produced by immunoSEQ multiplex PCR, yet TCRdb's version contains in-frame clones alone and is incomplete. The sample has some 150,000 clones; approximately 86% are singletons. Sequencing used peripheral blood. These receptors were taken from a woman aged 50 to 65 with acute or convalescent COVID-19.

The genes are TRBV5-6 and TRBJ2-3, with 8 bases aligning to TRBD2. This CDR3 has 15 residues. Trimming at V came to 4 bases and at J to 3 bases, leaving 7 bases not matched to a gene. Germline V gene data show CDR1 as SGHDT and CDR2 as YYEEEE. The CDR3 DNA sequence: TGTGCCAGCAGCCCGGGAGCGGGAGCTACAGATACGCAGTATTTT. Residues: CASSPGAGATDTQYF.

The genes are TRBV5-1 and TRBJ2-7; D possibly corresponds to TRBD1 (6 bases). This CDR3 contains 14 residues. Trimming stripped 0 bases from V and 2 bases from J, with 9 bases between. The germline gives CDR1 SGHRS, CDR2 YFSETQ. The CDR3 is CASSLAPGAYEQYF. The DNA of the CDR3 is TGCGCCAGCAGCTTGGCCCCAGGGGCCTACGAGCAGTACTTC.

This chain links TRBV19 with TRBJ2-1, with TRBD1 matching over 7 bases. Unmatched junction bases numbered 11, after V lost 5 bases and J lost 10 bases. This CDR3 comprises 14 residues. Germline V gene data show CDR1 as LNHDA and CDR2 as SQIVND (reference sequence). In DNA, the CDR3 is TGTGCCAGTAGTGATCGAACAGGGGCAGGGGAGCAGTTCTTC. It translates to CASSDRTGAGEQFF. Combining the CDR3 with reference TRBV19 and TRBJ2-1 gives the whole variable domain DGGITQSPKYLFRKEGQNVTLSCEQNLNHDAMYWYRQDPGQGLRLIYYSQIVNDFQKGDIAEGYSVSREKKESFPLTVTSAQKNPTAFYLCASSDRTGAGEQFFGPGTRLTVL.

V gene TRBV2 combines with J gene TRBJ2-2, with 11 bases matching TRBD1. Germline-derived CDR1 and CDR2 are SNHLY and FYNNEI. The CDR3 runs 15 residues. V trimming: 6 bases; J trimming: 5 bases; junction bases outside the gene matches: 5. The CDR3 here is CASRPGTGGTGELFF. The DNA of the CDR3 is TGTGCCAGCAGACCCGGGACAGGGGGGACCGGGGAGCTGTTTTTT. Together with reference TRBV2 and TRBJ2-2, the CDR3 gives the full variable domain: EPEVTQTPSHQVTQMGQEVILRCVPISNHLYFYWYRQILGQKVEFLVSFYNNEISEKSEIFDDQFSVERPDGSNFTLKIRSTKLEDSAMYFCASRPGTGGTGELFFGEGSRLTVL.

The chain couples TRBV19 to TRBJ2-1; possibly TRBD1 for D (6 bases). Germline values: CDR1 LNHDA, CDR2 SQIVND (reference sequence). V was trimmed by 3 bases and J by 4 bases, leaving 13 bases between them. This CDR3 has 15 amino acids. CDR3 in amino acids: CASSIFQGRYNEQFF. For the CDR3, the DNA is TGTGCCAGTAGTATCTTCCAGGGGCGATACAATGAGCAGTTCTTC.

The gene calls are TRBV2 and TRBJ1-1; D may be TRBD1 (5 bases). Looked up from germline, CDR1 is SNHLY and CDR2 is FYNNEI. Between the trimmed V and J ends, which lost 4 bases and 0 bases, there was a span of 15 bases. CDR3 length: 16 amino acids. The CDR3 bases are TGTGCCAGCAGTGGGAACAGACAGCAAATGAACACTGAAGCTTTCTTT. This codes for CASSGNRQQMNTEAFF.

The chain uses TRBV2 and TRBJ1-3; D is unclear. Trimming stripped 4 bases from V and 0 bases from J, with 7 bases between. Per the germline V gene, CDR1 is SNHLY and CDR2 is FYNNEI. The CDR3 is made up of 14 amino acids. The CDR3 loop reads CASSGRDSGNTIYF. The DNA of the CDR3 is TGTGCCAGCAGTGGACGGGACTCTGGAAACACCATATATTTT.

The chain uses TRBV19 and TRBJ2-1, with 10 positions matching TRBD2. Trimming removed 7 bases from V and 9 bases from J; junction bases left unmatched: 15. The CDR3 is made up of 16 amino acids. Germline V gives CDR1 LNHDA, CDR2 SQIVND (reference sequence). The CDR3 spells CASNMGTSGALSEQFF. CDR3 in DNA: TGTGCCAGTAACATGGGAACTAGCGGGGCCCTGAGTGAGCAGTTCTTC.

CDR3 sequence reads: CASSQELRQGKNGYTF. The CDR3 coding sequence is TGTGCCAGCAGCCAAGAGCTTAGGCAGGGCAAAAATGGCTACACCTTC. This rearrangement joins TRBV3-1 (or the pseudogene TRBV3-2) to TRBJ1-2, with TRBD1 as a possible D gene (5 bases). Trimming took off 0 bases at V and 6 bases at J, with 17 bases between the two ends. Germline-derived CDR1 and CDR2 are LGHDT and YNNKEL (reference sequence). The length of the CDR3 is 16 residues.

The chain links TRBV6-5 to TRBJ2-7; a weak D match, TRBD2 (5 bases). The CDR3 has 14 amino acids. Per germline, CDR1 MNHEY and CDR2 SVGAGI. With 2 bases removed from V and 3 bases from J, the gap between germline ends came to 11 bases. The CDR3 reads CASSYGGSRYEQYF. The CDR3 DNA reads TGTGCCAGCAGTTACGGTGGGAGTCGCTACGAGCAGTACTTC.

CDR3 sequence reads: CASSQGRAGDYGYTF. The CDR3 DNA reads as TGTGCCAGCAGCCAAGGTCGGGCAGGGGACTATGGCTACACCTTC. The rearrangement links TRBV3-1 (or the pseudogene TRBV3-2) to TRBJ1-2; tentative D call: TRBD1 (6 bases). CDR1 and CDR2 from the germline V gene are LGHDT and YNNKEL (reference sequence). This CDR3 region has 15 residues. The germline V and J ends were trimmed by 1 base and 3 bases, with 12 bases remaining between them.

In its sample, this clone was seen once. The rearrangement joins TRBV6-1 to TRBJ1-1; weak D call: TRBD1 (5 bases). CDR3 size: 18 residues. The V gene's germline CDR1 is MNHNS and CDR2 SASEGT. With 0 bases removed from V and 3 bases from J, the gap between germline ends came to 20 bases. CDR3 bases: TGTGCCAGCAGTGAAGCGCAGGGCAGGGCAGGCGATTACACTGAAGCTTTCTTT. Translating it yields CASSEAQGRAGDYTEAFF.

The V gene is TRBV12-5, the J gene TRBJ2-3; 9 nucleotides line up with TRBD1. Germline CDR1 is LGHNT and CDR2 is FRNRAP. CDR3 length: 14 amino acids. The junction had 5 bases not matched to a gene; V was cut back by 6 bases and J by 4 bases. DNA of the CDR3: TGTGCTAGTGGGACCGGGACAGGGTCAGATACGCAGTATTTT. Protein product: CASGTGTGSDTQYF.

The rearrangement joins TRBV6-5 to TRBJ2-7, with TRBD2 matching over 11 bases. CDR3 length: 15 amino acids. V trimming: 4 bases; J trimming: 2 bases; junction bases outside the gene matches: 4. CDR1 is MNHEY, CDR2 SVGAGI, per germline. CDR3 sequence: CASSLLGLAAYEQYF. The DNA for the CDR3 is TGTGCCAGCAGTTTATTGGGACTAGCGGCCTACGAGCAGTACTTC.

This rearrangement joins TRBV25-1 to TRBJ2-4, with D maybe TRBD2 (5 bases). The CDR3 length is 17 residues. The V end lost 4 bases, the J end lost 0 bases, and 16 bases lay between the germline ends. The V gene's germline CDR1 is MGHDK and CDR2 SYGVNS. The CDR3 loop is CASSVPGLPGAKNIQYF. The CDR3 DNA is TGTGCCAGCAGTGTTCCCGGACTCCCGGGAGCCAAAAACATTCAGTACTTC.

Here the CDR3 reads CASSFTGGYGNTIYF. CDR3 DNA: TGTGCCAGCAGCTTTACAGGGGGTTATGGAAACACCATATATTTT. The chain carries TRBV6-5 and TRBJ1-3, with TRBD1 matching over 8 bases. This CDR3 contains 15 residues. In germline, CDR1 is MNHEY, CDR2 SVGAGI. The ends lost 6 bases at V and 3 bases at J; junction bases unmatched: 7.

The genes are TRBV6-1 and TRBJ2-1, with 7 bases fitting TRBD2. V gave up 0 bases and J gave up 6 bases; unmatched junction bases: 8. Per the germline V gene, CDR1 is MNHNS and CDR2 is SASEGT. This CDR3 contains 16 residues. As DNA, the CDR3 is TGTGCCAGCAGTGAAGCGGGCGGGAGTTGGTCCAATGAGCAGTTCTTC. Translated, it gives CASSEAGGSWSNEQFF.

J is TRBJ2-5 and V is TRBV6-5; no definite D call. The germline gives CDR1 MNHEY, CDR2 SVGAGI. The length of the CDR3 is 12 residues. Between the trimmed V and J ends, which lost 6 bases and 4 bases, there was a span of 9 bases. CDR3 sequence: CASSRKAETQYF. CDR3 in DNA: TGTGCCAGCAGCCGTAAAGCAGAGACCCAGTACTTC.

This chain links TRBV5-1 with TRBJ1-2, with 7 bases lining up with TRBD1. CDR1 and CDR2 from the germline V gene are SGHRS and YFSETQ. V lost 4 bases, J lost 1 base, and 10 bases stayed unmatched. This CDR3 has 16 residues. CDR3 sequence (DNA): TGCGCCAGCAGCCTGGAATCGGGACAGTTTAACTATGGCTACACCTTC. Protein: CASSLESGQFNYGYTF.

The rearrangement links TRBV7-3 to TRBJ1-1, with D hard to call. CDR3 length: 13 residues. V was clipped by 2 bases and J by 2 bases, with 6 bases between them. CDR1 and CDR2 from the germline V gene are SGHTA and FQGTGA. The CDR3 coding sequence is TGTGCCAGCAGCTTATGGCAAAACACTGAAGCTTTCTTT. Translating gives CASSLWQNTEAFF.

This clone appeared a single time. This chain links TRBV30 with TRBJ2-1; the D is unclear. With 1 base removed from V and 7 bases from J, the gap between germline ends came to 14 bases. The CDR3 is 14 amino acids. Germline V gene data show CDR1 as GTSNPN and CDR2 as SVGIG (reference sequence). The CDR3, as DNA: TGTGCCTGGAGTGCCTCCGTGGCCTCAAATGAGCAGTTCTTC. Amino acids: CAWSASVASNEQFF.

The chain recombines TRBV18 with TRBJ2-7; 8 nucleotides line up with TRBD1. Germline CDR1 KGHSH, CDR2 LQKENI. Trimming took 3 bases from V and 2 from J; bases not matched to a gene: 9. The CDR3 runs 16 residues. This CDR3 reads CASSPRPGGVAYEQYF. The CDR3, as DNA: TGTGCCAGCTCACCCCGGCCAGGGGGCGTCGCCTACGAGCAGTACTTC.

This clone occurred once. The rearrangement joins TRBV18 to TRBJ2-3, with 8 nucleotides matching TRBD2. This CDR3 is 15 amino acids long. CDR1 is KGHSH, CDR2 LQKENI, per germline. V was clipped by 3 bases and J by 2 bases; unmatched bases: 4. The CDR3 region has the DNA TGTGCCAGCTCACCTACGGGGGGGCTCACAGATACGCAGTATTTT. Translating it yields CASSPTGGLTDTQYF.